Following are 23 T cell receptor beta chains from one sample sequenced in a study of blood T cell repertoires in COVID-19. Sequenced by immunoSEQ multiplex PCR; TCRdb stores in-frame clones only, minus some. The sample contains around 300,000 clones, roughly 90% of which appear only once. Material: PBMCs or T cells enriched from blood (not recorded which). These receptors were collected from a woman aged 45-60 years who had recovered from COVID-19.

This clone was counted a single time. The chain has TRBV28 and TRBJ2-7; possibly TRBD1 for D (5 bases). Trimming took 2 bases from V and 4 from J, leaving 12 bases between them. Germline V gene sequence: CDR1 MDHEN, CDR2 SYDVKM. This CDR3 has 14 amino acids. The CDR3 DNA reads TGTGCCAGCAGTTTAGGCGACAGATTTTACGAGCAGTACTTC. This encodes CASSLGDRFYEQYF.

This chain joins TRBV7-2 and TRBJ1-1, with D uncertain. CDR3 length equals 13 residues. V was trimmed by 3 bases and J by 1 base, leaving 6 bases between them. CDR1 is SGHTA, CDR2 FQGNSA, per germline. CDR3 loop: CASSFQRNTEAFF. CDR3 in DNA: TGTGCCAGCAGCTTTCAGCGGAACACTGAAGCTTTCTTT.

The chain uses TRBV18 and TRBJ1-6; TRBD1 matches at 7 bases. Unmatched junction bases numbered 9, after V lost 6 bases and J lost 7 bases. Germline values: CDR1 KGHSH, CDR2 LQKENI. The CDR3 length is 15 residues. The CDR3 spells CASSEDRRGNSPLHF. CDR3 nucleotides: TGTGCCAGCTCCGAGGACAGGAGAGGCAATTCACCCCTCCACTTT.

This clone was seen once. The chain couples TRBV7-9 to TRBJ1-3; 10 positions agree with TRBD1. Per germline, CDR1 SEHNR and CDR2 FQNEAQ (reference sequence). With V trimmed by 3 bases and J by 2 bases, 7 bases remained unmatched. This CDR3 has 17 amino acids. CDR3 protein: CASSFLDRGIAGNTIYF. CDR3 in DNA: TGTGCCAGCAGCTTCTTGGACAGGGGGATAGCTGGAAACACCATATATTTT. Together with reference TRBV7-9 and TRBJ1-3, the CDR3 gives the full variable domain: DTGVSQNPRHKITKRGQNVTFRCDPISEHNRLYWYRQTLGQGPEFLTYFQNEAQLEKSRLLSDRFSAERPKGSFSTLEIQRTEQGDSAMYLCASSFLDRGIAGNTIYFGEGSWLTVV.

The chain uses TRBV5-1 and TRBJ1-3, with 7 nucleotides matching TRBD1. Per the germline V gene, CDR1 is SGHRS and CDR2 is YFSETQ. CDR3 length: 15 residues. V lost 5 bases to trimming and J lost 6 bases; unmatched junction nucleotides: 11. DNA for the CDR3: TGCGCCAGCAGTTCAACAGGGGCATCAGAAAACACCATATATTTT. It codes for CASSSTGASENTIYF.

This clone has just a few counts. The chain couples TRBV7-2 to TRBJ1-2; possibly TRBD1 for D (6 bases). Germline V lookup: CDR1 SGHTA, CDR2 FQGNSA. The CDR3 runs 17 residues. Trimming removed 5 bases from V and 12 bases from J, with 31 bases in between. CDR3 region: CASSTPGRGGTIGGDTF. The CDR3 DNA reads as TGTGCCAGCAGCACCCCAGGGAGGGGGGGAACTATAGGAGGGGACACCTTC.

This clone has more than one count but fewer than ten. The chain is built from TRBV10-3 and TRBJ2-5, with 10 bases that match TRBD1. The CDR3 extends over 13 amino acids. The germline V gene encodes CDR1 ENHRY and CDR2 SYGVKD. The V and J ends lost 6 bases and 5 bases, in that order; junction bases with no gene match: 3. The CDR3 coding sequence is TGTGCCATCAGACCGGGACAGGGGGAGACCCAGTACTTC. Its protein product is CAIRPGQGETQYF.

This chain joins TRBV24-1 and TRBJ1-2; D possibly corresponds to TRBD1 (6 bases). This CDR3 has 16 residues. Germline V gene sequence: CDR1 KGHDR, CDR2 SFDVKD. Trimming removed 3 bases from V and 5 bases from J, with 18 bases in between. CDR3 sequence reads: CATSDADSRRDYGYTF. DNA of the CDR3: TGTGCCACCAGTGATGCGGACAGCAGAAGGGATTATGGCTACACCTTC.

This clone was seen just once. V and J are TRBV7-6 and TRBJ2-2, with D tentatively TRBD1 (5 bases). V was clipped by 6 bases and J by 2 bases, with 13 bases between them. The CDR3 sequence is 15 residues long. Germline assignment: CDR1 SGHVS and CDR2 FNYEAQ. The CDR3 sequence is CASRTDSLNTGELFF. The CDR3 DNA reads as TGTGCCAGCAGGACCGACAGCCTCAACACCGGGGAGCTGTTTTTT.

This chain connects TRBV2 to TRBJ2-3; 8 bases are shared with TRBD2. The CDR3 length is 12 residues. V was clipped by 6 bases and J by 10 bases; unmatched bases: 6. Germline V lookup: CDR1 SNHLY, CDR2 FYNNEI. The CDR3 sequence: CASSGRGVAQYF. CDR3 coding DNA: TGTGCCAGCAGCGGGAGGGGTGTCGCGCAGTATTTT.

This chain connects TRBV6-5 to TRBJ2-7, with a tentative D call TRBD1 (6 bases). CDR1 and CDR2 (germline): MNHEY, SVGAGI. V was pared by 2 bases and J by 3 bases, with 17 bases between. The CDR3 totals 16 residues. CDR3: CASSYGSNFRGYEQYF. CDR3 DNA sequence: TGTGCCAGCAGTTACGGGTCAAATTTCAGGGGCTACGAGCAGTACTTC.

V gene TRBV28 combines with J gene TRBJ1-5; D possibly corresponds to TRBD1 (5 bases). The CDR3 is 12 residues long. V lost 8 bases and J lost 3, with 8 bases in between. The germline V gene encodes CDR1 MDHEN and CDR2 SYDVKM. This CDR3 reads CASDSSNQPQHF. In DNA form, the CDR3 reads TGTGCCAGCGACAGTTCCAATCAGCCCCAGCATTTT.

The J gene is TRBJ1-3, the V gene TRBV6-2 or TRBV6-3; tentative D call: TRBD1 (6 bases). The ends were cut back, 6 bases at V and 0 bases at J, with 15 bases in the middle. The V gene's germline CDR1 is MNHEY and CDR2 SVGEGT. The CDR3 covers 16 residues. The CDR3: CASSLRGQHSGNTIYF. In nucleotides, the CDR3 is TGTGCCAGCAGCCTACGAGGACAGCACTCTGGAAACACCATATATTTT.

The rearrangement uses TRBV7-9 and TRBJ2-1; 16 bases are a match to TRBD2. The CDR3 is 15 residues long. The trim removed 3 bases at V and 9 bases at J, leaving 2 bases unmatched. The germline V gene has CDR1 SEHNR and CDR2 FQNEAQ (reference sequence). CDR3 sequence reads: CASSLGLAGGFEQFF. The DNA for the CDR3 is TGTGCCAGCAGCTTGGGACTAGCGGGAGGGTTTGAGCAGTTCTTC.

The rearrangement joins TRBV11-3 to TRBJ2-1; TRBD2 matches 7 bases. V gave up 0 bases and J gave up 4 bases; unmatched junction bases: 9. The CDR3 has 17 residues. Germline-derived CDR1 and CDR2 are SGHNT and YENEEA. The CDR3 is CASSLESVGRPYNEQFF. DNA of the CDR3: TGTGCCAGCAGCTTAGAATCGGTCGGGAGGCCGTACAATGAGCAGTTCTTC.

The CDR3: CATRREETQYF. As DNA, the CDR3 is TGTGCCACCAGACGGGAAGAGACCCAGTACTTC. The chain uses TRBV15 and TRBJ2-5; no clear D. CDR1 LNHNV and CDR2 YYDKDF come from the germline V gene (reference sequence). Trimming cost V 6 bases and J 3 bases, with 5 bases left between them. The CDR3 length is 11 residues.

The chain is built from TRBV27 and TRBJ1-3, with D possibly TRBD1 on 6 matching bases. The V end was cut by 3 bases, the J end by 3 bases, with 12 bases between. Germline CDR1 is MNHEY and CDR2 is SMNVEV (reference sequence). This CDR3 is 15 amino acids long. Here the CDR3 reads CASSLSTGFGNTIYF. The CDR3 DNA reads as TGTGCCAGCAGTTTGTCGACAGGTTTTGGAAACACCATATATTTT.

V usage is TRBV4-3 and J usage is TRBJ1-2; D unclear. In germline, CDR1 is LGHNA, CDR2 YSLEER. V was shortened by 1 base and J by 8 bases, with 14 bases between the two germline ends. The CDR3 length is 14 residues. The CDR3 loop reads CASSQGNGGLGYTF. The CDR3 nucleotides are TGCGCCAGCAGCCAAGGAAATGGCGGTTTGGGCTACACCTTC.

The chain couples TRBV7-8 to TRBJ2-5; 11 nucleotides line up with TRBD1. Germline assignment: CDR1 SGHVS and CDR2 FQNEAQ. V was clipped by 7 bases and J by 5 bases; unmatched bases: 3. The CDR3 runs to 13 residues. CDR3 residues: CASNRDRGETQYF. The CDR3 DNA follows: TGTGCCAGCAACCGGGACAGGGGGGAGACCCAGTACTTC.

The V gene is TRBV7-3, the J gene TRBJ2-3; 9 positions match TRBD2. The germline V gene has CDR1 SGHTA and CDR2 FQGTGA. The CDR3 length is 15 residues. The ends lost 5 bases at V and 0 bases at J; junction bases unmatched: 3. The CDR3 nucleotides read TGTGCCAGCAGCCTAAGCGGGGGGAGCACAGATACGCAGTATTTT. This codes for CASSLSGGSTDTQYF.

This clone turned up a few times. Other DNA sequences of this sample code for an identical CDR3. The rearrangement joins TRBV7-8 to TRBJ2-5; a weak D match, TRBD2 (5 bases). Germline CDR1 is SGHVS and CDR2 is FQNEAQ. The CDR3 totals 13 residues. V was clipped by 3 bases and J by 1 base, with 6 bases between them. CDR3 DNA sequence: TGTGCCAGCAGCTTGACTACCCAAGAGACCCAGTACTTC. Amino acids: CASSLTTQETQYF.

The CDR3 is CASRKGQATGELFF. The CDR3 DNA reads TGTGCCAGCAGAAAGGGACAGGCCACCGGGGAGCTGTTTTTT. V usage is TRBV11-1 and J usage is TRBJ2-2; 8 nucleotides line up with TRBD1. The CDR3 length is 14 residues. Trimming at V came to 6 bases and at J to 4 bases, leaving 4 bases not matched to a gene. The V gene's germline CDR1 is SGHAT and CDR2 FQDESV (reference sequence).

The CDR3 bases are TGTGCCACCAGTGATCCCGGACTAGCGGGATACACCGGGGAGCTGTTTTTT. Amino acid sequence: CATSDPGLAGYTGELFF. V gene TRBV24-1 combines with J gene TRBJ2-2; 12 bases are shared with TRBD2. V trimming: 3 bases; J trimming: 3 bases; junction bases outside the gene matches: 4. CDR3 size: 17 residues. Germline CDR1 is KGHDR and CDR2 is SFDVKD.